Listed here is a single T cell receptor beta chain. The antigen remains unidentified. This sample was included in a study of T-cell memory formation after mild COVID-19. Germline V lookup: CDR1 KGHDR, CDR2 SFDVKD. V lost 4 bases to trimming and J lost 8 bases, with 7 bases between them. The CDR3 sequence is 11 residues long. The study's findings and limits: Shrinking CD4+ clones were chiefly CM and EM; CD8+ ones were chiefly EMRA. Second-wave clones peaking on day 37 lacked confirmed SARS-CoV-2 specificity.

5'RACE with constant-segment primers yielded barcoded, UMI-tagged TCR alpha and TCR beta cDNA libraries. TCRdb processed the 5' RACE reads anew with MiXCR; each CDR3 protein has one entry. The data contain 450,000 or so distinct CDR3 sequences, about 23% of them seen just once; the ten biggest clones take up around 13%. The chain joins TRBV24-1 to TRBJ1-1, with D unresolved. The receptor comes from an adult woman who had mild COVID-19 (a few samples of this study predate the infection). Cell type and time point are not known. The specimen was PBMCs or a T cell subset sorted from them (not recorded which). The CDR3 is CATSDLDEAFF. CDR3 sequence (DNA): TGTGCCACCAGTGACCTTGACGAAGCTTTCTTT.